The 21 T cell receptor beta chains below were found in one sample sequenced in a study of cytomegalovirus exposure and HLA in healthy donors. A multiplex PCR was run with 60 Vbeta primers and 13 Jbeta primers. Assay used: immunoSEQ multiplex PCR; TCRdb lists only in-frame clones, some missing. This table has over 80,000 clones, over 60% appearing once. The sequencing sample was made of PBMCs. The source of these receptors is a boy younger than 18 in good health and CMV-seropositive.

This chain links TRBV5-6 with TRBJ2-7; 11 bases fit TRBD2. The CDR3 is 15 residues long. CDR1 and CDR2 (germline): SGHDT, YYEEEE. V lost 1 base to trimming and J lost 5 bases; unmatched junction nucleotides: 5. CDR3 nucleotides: TGTGCCAGCAGCTTGACTAGCGGGAGTAGCCACGAGCAGTACTTC. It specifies CASSLTSGSSHEQYF.

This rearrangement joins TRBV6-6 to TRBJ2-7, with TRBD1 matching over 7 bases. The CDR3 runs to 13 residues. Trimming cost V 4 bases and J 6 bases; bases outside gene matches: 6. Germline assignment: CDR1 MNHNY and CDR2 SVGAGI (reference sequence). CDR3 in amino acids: CASSSGGNSEQYF. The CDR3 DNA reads TGTGCCAGCAGTTCAGGGGGAAATTCCGAGCAGTACTTC.

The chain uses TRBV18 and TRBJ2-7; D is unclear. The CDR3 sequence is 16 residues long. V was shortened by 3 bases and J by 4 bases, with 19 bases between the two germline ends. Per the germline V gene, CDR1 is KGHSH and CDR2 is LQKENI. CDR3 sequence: CASSPISVGASYEQYF. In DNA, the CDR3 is TGTGCCAGCTCACCCATTTCTGTGGGCGCGAGTTACGAGCAGTACTTC.

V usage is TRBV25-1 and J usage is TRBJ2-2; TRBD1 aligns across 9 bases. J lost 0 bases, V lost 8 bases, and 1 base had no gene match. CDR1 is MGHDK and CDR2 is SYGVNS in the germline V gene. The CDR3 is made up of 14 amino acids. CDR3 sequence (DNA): TGTGCCAGCGGGACAGGGACGAACACCGGGGAGCTGTTTTTT. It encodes CASGTGTNTGELFF.

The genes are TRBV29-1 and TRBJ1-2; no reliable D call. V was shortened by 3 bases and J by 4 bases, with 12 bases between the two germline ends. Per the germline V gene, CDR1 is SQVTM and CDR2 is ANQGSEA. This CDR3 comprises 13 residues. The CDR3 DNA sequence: TGCAGCGTTGAGGTCCCGGGTGGCTATGGCTACACCTTC. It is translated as CSVEVPGGYGYTF.

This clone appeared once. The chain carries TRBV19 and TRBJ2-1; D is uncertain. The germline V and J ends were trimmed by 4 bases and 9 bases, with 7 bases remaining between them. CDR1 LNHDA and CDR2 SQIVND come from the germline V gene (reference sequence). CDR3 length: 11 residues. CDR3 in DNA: TGTGCCAGTAGTACCCCCCTTGAGCAGTTCTTC. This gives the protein CASSTPLEQFF.

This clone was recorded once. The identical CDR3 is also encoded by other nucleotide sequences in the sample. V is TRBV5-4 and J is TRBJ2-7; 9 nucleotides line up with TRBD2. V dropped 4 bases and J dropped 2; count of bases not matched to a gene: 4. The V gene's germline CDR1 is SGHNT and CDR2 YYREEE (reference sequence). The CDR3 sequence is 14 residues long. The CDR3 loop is CASSTTSGTYEQYF. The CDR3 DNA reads TGTGCCAGCAGCACGACTAGCGGAACCTACGAGCAGTACTTC.

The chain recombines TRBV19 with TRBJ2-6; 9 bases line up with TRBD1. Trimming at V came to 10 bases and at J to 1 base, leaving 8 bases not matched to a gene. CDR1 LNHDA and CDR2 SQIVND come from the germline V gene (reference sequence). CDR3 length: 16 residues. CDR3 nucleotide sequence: TGTGCCACGTTACAGGGACAGGGATCTGGGGCCAACGTCCTGACTTTC. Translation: CATLQGQGSGANVLTF.

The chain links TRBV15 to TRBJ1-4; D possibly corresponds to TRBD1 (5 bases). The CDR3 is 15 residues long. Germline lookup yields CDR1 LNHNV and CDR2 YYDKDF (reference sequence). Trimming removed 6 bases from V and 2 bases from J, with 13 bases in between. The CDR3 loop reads CATREGGATNEKLFF. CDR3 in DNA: TGTGCCACCAGGGAAGGTGGGGCGACTAATGAAAAACTGTTTTTT.

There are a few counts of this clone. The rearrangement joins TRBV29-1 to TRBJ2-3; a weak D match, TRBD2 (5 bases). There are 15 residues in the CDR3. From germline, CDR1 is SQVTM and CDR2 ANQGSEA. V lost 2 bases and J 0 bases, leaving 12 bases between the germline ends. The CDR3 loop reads CSVESVRTSTDTQYF. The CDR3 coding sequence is TGCAGCGTTGAATCGGTCAGGACTAGCACAGATACGCAGTATTTT.

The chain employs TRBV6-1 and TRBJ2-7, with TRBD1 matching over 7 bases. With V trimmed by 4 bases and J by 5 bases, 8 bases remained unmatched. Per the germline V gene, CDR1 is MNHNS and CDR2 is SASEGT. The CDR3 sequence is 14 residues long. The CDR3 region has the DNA TGTGCCAGCAGTGCCATGACAGGGATAAACGAGCAGTACTTC. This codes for CASSAMTGINEQYF.

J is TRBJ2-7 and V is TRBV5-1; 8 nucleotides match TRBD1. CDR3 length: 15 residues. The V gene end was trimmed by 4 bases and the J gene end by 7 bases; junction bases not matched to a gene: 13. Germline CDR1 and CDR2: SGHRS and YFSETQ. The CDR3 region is CASSAGQGMAGEQYF. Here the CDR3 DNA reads TGCGCCAGCAGCGCCGGACAGGGAATGGCGGGGGAGCAGTACTTC.

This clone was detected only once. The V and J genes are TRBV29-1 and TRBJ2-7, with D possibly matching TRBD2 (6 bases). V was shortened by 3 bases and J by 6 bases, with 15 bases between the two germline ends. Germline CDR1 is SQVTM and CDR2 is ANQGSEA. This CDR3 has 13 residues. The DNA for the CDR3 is TGCAGCGTTGACGTCGCGGGATCGCTCGAGCAGTACTTC. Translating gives CSVDVAGSLEQYF.

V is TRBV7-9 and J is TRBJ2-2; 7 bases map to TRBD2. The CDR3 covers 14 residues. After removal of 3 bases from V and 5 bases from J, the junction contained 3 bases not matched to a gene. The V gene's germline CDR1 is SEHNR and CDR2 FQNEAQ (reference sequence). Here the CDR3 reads CASSLGGLTGELFF. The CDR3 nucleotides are TGTGCCAGCAGCTTGGGGGGGTTGACCGGGGAGCTGTTTTTT. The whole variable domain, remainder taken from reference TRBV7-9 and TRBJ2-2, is DTGVSQNPRHKITKRGQNVTFRCDPISEHNRLYWYRQTLGQGPEFLTYFQNEAQLEKSRLLSDRFSAERPKGSFSTLEIQRTEQGDSAMYLCASSLGGLTGELFFGEGSRLTVL.

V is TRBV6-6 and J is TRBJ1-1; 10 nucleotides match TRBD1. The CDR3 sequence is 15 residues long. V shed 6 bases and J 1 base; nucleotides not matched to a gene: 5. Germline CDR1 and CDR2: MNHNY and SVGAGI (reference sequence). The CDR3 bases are TGTGCCAGCAGCAGGGGGACAGGGGCGAACACTGAAGCTTTCTTT. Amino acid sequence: CASSRGTGANTEAFF.

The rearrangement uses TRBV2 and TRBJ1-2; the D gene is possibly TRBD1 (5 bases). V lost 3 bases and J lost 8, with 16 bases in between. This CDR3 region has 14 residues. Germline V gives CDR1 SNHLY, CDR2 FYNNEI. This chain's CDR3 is CASSESGSAGGYTF. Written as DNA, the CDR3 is TGTGCCAGCAGTGAGTCAGGGTCCGCTGGAGGCTACACCTTC.

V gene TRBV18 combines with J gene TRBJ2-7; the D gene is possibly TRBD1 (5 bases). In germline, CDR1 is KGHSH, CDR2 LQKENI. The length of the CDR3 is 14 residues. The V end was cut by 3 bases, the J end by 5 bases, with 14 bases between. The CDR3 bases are TGTGCCAGCTCACCCACAGTCCAGGGCCACGAGCAGTACTTC. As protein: CASSPTVQGHEQYF.

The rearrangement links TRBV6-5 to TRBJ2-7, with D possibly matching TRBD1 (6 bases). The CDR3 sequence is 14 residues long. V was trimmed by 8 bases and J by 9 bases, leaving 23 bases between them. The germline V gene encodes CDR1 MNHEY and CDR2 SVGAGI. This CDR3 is CASFSQGFLSRQYF. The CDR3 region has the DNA TGTGCCAGCTTCTCACAGGGTTTCCTAAGTCGGCAGTACTTC.

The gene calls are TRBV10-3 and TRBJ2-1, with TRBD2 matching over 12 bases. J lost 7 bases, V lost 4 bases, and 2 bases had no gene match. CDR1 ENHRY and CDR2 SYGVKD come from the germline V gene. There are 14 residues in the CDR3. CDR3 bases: TGTGCCATCAGTGGTACTAGCGGGGGGAATGAGCAGTTCTTC. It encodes CAISGTSGGNEQFF.

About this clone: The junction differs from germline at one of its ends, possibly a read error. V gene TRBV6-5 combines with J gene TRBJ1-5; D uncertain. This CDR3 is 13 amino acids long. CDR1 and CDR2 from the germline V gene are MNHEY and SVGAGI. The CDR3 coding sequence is TGTGCCAGCAGTAATGCCGGGAATCAGCCCCAGAATTTT. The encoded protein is CASSNAGNQPQNF.

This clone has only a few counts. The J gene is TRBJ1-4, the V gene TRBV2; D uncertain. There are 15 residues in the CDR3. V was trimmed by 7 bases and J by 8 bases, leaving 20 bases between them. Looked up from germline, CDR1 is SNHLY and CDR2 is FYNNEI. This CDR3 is CASTGGLGLGEKLFF. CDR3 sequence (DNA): TGTGCCAGCACTGGCGGGTTGGGGTTGGGAGAAAAACTGTTTTTT.